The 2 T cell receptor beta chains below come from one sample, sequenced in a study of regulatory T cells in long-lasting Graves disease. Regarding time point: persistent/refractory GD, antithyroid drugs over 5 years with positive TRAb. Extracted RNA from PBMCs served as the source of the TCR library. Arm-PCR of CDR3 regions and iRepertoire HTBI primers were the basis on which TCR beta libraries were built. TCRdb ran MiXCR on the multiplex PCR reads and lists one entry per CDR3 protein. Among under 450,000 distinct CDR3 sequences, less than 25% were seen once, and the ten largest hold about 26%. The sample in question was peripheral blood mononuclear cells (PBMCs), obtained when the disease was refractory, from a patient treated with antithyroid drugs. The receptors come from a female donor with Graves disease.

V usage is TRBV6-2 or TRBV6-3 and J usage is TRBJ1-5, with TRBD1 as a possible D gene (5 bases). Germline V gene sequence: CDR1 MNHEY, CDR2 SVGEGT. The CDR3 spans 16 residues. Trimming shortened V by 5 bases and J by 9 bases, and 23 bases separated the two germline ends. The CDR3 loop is CASSEVQGFSPRPQHF. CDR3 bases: TGTGCCAGCAGTGAAGTGCAGGGTTTCTCCCCCCGGCCCCAGCATTTT.

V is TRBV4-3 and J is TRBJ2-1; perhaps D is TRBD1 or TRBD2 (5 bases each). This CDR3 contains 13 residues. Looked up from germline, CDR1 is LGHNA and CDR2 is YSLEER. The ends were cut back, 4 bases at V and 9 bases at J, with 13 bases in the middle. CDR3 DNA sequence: TGCGCCAGCAGCCTAAGTGGGGGTACTGAGCAGTTCTTC. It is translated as CASSLSGGTEQFF.